This paragraph reports one T cell receptor beta chain. Antigen unknown. Using unique molecular identifiers, the investigators prepared the TCRbeta library. TCRdb recomputed calls from the PCR reads with MiXCR, one row per CDR3 protein. Seen here are approximately 400,000 distinct CDR3 sequences, 15% to 20% observed once, and the top ten hold 25% to 30%. The data stem from a study of T-cell reconstitution after alpha-beta-depleted transplantation in children. Findings and limits, study-wide: At one year after transplant, newly produced T cells mostly accounted for T-cell counts and diversity. There were some patients whose high TCRbeta diversity at day 60 came from surviving recipient T cells and thymic progenitors. Expanded graft clones numbering several hundred reportedly gave rise to alpha-beta T cells about two months after transplant.

The clonotype comes from a boy under three years old who had a stem cell transplant for Wiskott-Aldrich syndrome, so the T cells may come from the graft donor. The sample was PBMCs, mostly from graft donor cells, taken 360 days after TCRalphabeta/CD19-depleted stem cell transplant.

In nucleotides, the CDR3 is TGTGCCAGTAGTATGGCCGGGGCCAAAAACATTCAGTACTTC. Protein product: CASSMAGAKNIQYF. The rearrangement links TRBV19 to TRBJ2-4; no firm D call. V was shortened by 3 bases and J by 1 base, with 7 bases between the two germline ends. Germline V lookup: CDR1 LNHDA, CDR2 SQIVND (reference sequence). The CDR3 spans 14 residues.